One sample yielded the 21 T cell receptor beta chains listed below, sequenced in a study of blood T cell repertoires in COVID-19. The data were produced by immunoSEQ multiplex PCR, yet TCRdb's version contains in-frame clones alone and is incomplete. The table has 180,000 or so clones, 70% to 90% seen once. The sequenced sample consisted of peripheral blood. These receptors were taken from a man in his sixties who had recovered from COVID-19.

V usage is TRBV18 and J usage is TRBJ1-3; D gene unclear. The CDR3 length is 15 residues. The germline CDR1 and CDR2 sequences are KGHSH and LQKENI. The V gene lost 0 bases and the J gene lost 0 bases, with 6 bases spanning the gap. The CDR3 DNA follows: TGTGCCAGCTCACCACCGGTCTACTCTGGAAACACCATATATTTT. This codes for CASSPPVYSGNTIYF.

V is TRBV11-2 and J is TRBJ2-5; TRBD2 agrees at 7 bases. Germline assignment: CDR1 SGHAT and CDR2 FQNNGV. V lost 0 bases and J lost 5; bases outside the gene matches: 6. The length of the CDR3 is 15 residues. CDR3 in amino acids: CASSLEGGGWETQYF. CDR3 coding DNA: TGTGCCAGCAGCTTAGAAGGCGGGGGTTGGGAGACCCAGTACTTC.

This clone has just a few counts. The chain carries TRBV11-3 and TRBJ2-2; D is possibly TRBD1 (5 bases). Germline assignment: CDR1 SGHNT and CDR2 YENEEA. V lost 10 bases, J lost 6 bases, and 9 bases lay in between. The CDR3 has 11 amino acids. CDR3 region: CATQGSGELFF. CDR3 sequence (DNA): TGTGCCACCCAGGGCTCCGGGGAGCTGTTTTTT.

The CDR3 is CASSRKGQTNSYEQYF. The CDR3 nucleotides read TGTGCCAGCAGTCGGAAGGGACAGACGAACTCCTACGAGCAGTACTTC. The V call is TRBV6-6, the J call TRBJ2-7, with 7 bases identical to TRBD1. This CDR3 is built from 16 residues. Trimming took 5 bases from V and 0 from J; bases not matched to a gene: 10. CDR1 MNHNY and CDR2 SVGAGI come from the germline V gene (reference sequence).

The chain is built from TRBV18 and TRBJ1-4; TRBD1 might be the D (5 bases). Per the germline V gene, CDR1 is KGHSH and CDR2 is LQKENI. This CDR3 is built from 14 residues. V gave up 6 bases and J gave up 2 bases, with 10 bases separating them. Here the CDR3 reads CASSQGGTNEKLFF. The CDR3 DNA reads as TGTGCCAGCTCCCAGGGTGGTACTAATGAAAAACTGTTTTTT.

The rearrangement uses TRBV27 and TRBJ1-1; TRBD1 matches 8 bases. This CDR3 spans 15 amino acids. Germline CDR1 reads MNHEY; CDR2 reads SMNVEV (reference sequence). The V segment lost 6 bases and the J segment 3 bases; nucleotides outside the gene matches: 9. Written as DNA, the CDR3 is TGTGCCAGCAGGTCTGGACAGGGAGGGTACACTGAAGCTTTCTTT. This sequence encodes CASRSGQGGYTEAFF.

V is TRBV27 and J is TRBJ2-3; 14 bases are shared with TRBD2. After removal of 6 bases from V and 5 bases from J, the junction contained 4 bases not matched to a gene. In germline, CDR1 is MNHEY, CDR2 SMNVEV (reference sequence). The CDR3 sequence is 15 residues long. This CDR3 reads CASRTSGGAVDTQYF. CDR3 DNA sequence: TGTGCCAGCAGGACTAGCGGGGGGGCCGTAGATACGCAGTATTTT.

This rearrangement joins TRBV5-4 to TRBJ2-3; 7 bases line up with TRBD1. V was pared by 4 bases and J by 8 bases, with 19 bases of the junction left unmatched. Germline CDR1 reads SGHNT; CDR2 reads YYREEE (reference sequence). This CDR3 contains 17 residues. The CDR3 protein is CASSPRQGMRGGTTQYF. The CDR3, as DNA: TGTGCCAGCAGCCCAAGACAGGGCATGCGAGGGGGCACTACGCAGTATTTT.

The chain couples TRBV11-3 to TRBJ2-1; 8 nucleotides line up with TRBD2. Germline V lookup: CDR1 SGHNT, CDR2 YENEEA. Losses at the gene ends were 5 bases for V and 10 bases for J; bases not matched to a gene: 16. The CDR3 runs to 16 residues. The CDR3 bases are TGTGCCAGCAGCCCAGGTGGACGGGGGGGCTTTGAGGAGCAGTTCTTC. Amino acids: CASSPGGRGGFEEQFF.

The CDR3 loop is CASSLAQRETQYF. Written as DNA, the CDR3 is TGCGCCAGCAGCTTGGCCCAGAGGGAGACCCAGTACTTC. The chain couples TRBV5-1 to TRBJ2-5; no clear D. Trimming pared 0 bases from V and 5 bases from J, leaving 8 bases between. Germline assignment: CDR1 SGHRS and CDR2 YFSETQ. This CDR3 region has 13 residues.

The CDR3 reads CASSNPPGHVAFF. Written as DNA, the CDR3 is TGTGCCAGCAGTAATCCCCCGGGACATGTAGCTTTCTTT. The gene calls are TRBV6-5 and TRBJ1-1, with a possible D match to TRBD1 (6 bases). CDR1 and CDR2 from the germline V gene are MNHEY and SVGAGI. The CDR3 runs to 13 residues. The V end lost 5 bases, the J end lost 10 bases, and 17 bases lay between the germline ends.

The V call is TRBV27, the J call TRBJ1-2, with D perhaps TRBD1 (6 bases). CDR3 length equals 13 residues. The V end lost 5 bases, the J end lost 8 bases, and 15 bases lay between the germline ends. CDR1 and CDR2 (germline): MNHEY, SMNVEV (reference sequence). CDR3: CASSPRQASGYTF. The CDR3 DNA reads TGTGCCAGCAGTCCCCGACAGGCTAGCGGCTACACCTTC.

The CDR3 region is CASSLRGGYTEAFF. CDR3 nucleotide sequence: TGCGCCAGCAGCTTGCGGGGAGGGTACACTGAAGCTTTCTTT. The chain joins TRBV5-1 to TRBJ1-1; D is unresolved. This CDR3 region has 14 residues. Trimming took 1 base from V and 3 from J, leaving 10 bases between them. Per the germline V gene, CDR1 is SGHRS and CDR2 is YFSETQ.

This clone was seen just once. The chain is built from TRBV20-1 and TRBJ1-6; 8 bases line up with TRBD1. The CDR3 sequence is 15 residues long. Trimming removed 3 bases from V and 6 bases from J; junction bases left unmatched: 7. Germline loops: CDR1 DFQATT, CDR2 SNEGSKA (reference sequence). CDR3 nucleotides: TGCAGTGCTAGTGAGACAGGGGAGATTAATTCACCCCTCCACTTT. Translated, it gives CSASETGEINSPLHF.

The V gene is TRBV5-1, the J gene TRBJ2-1; possible D gene TRBD2, 7 bases. Between the trimmed V and J ends, which lost 2 bases and 3 bases, there was a span of 12 bases. The CDR3 spans 15 residues. Germline V CDR1 and CDR2: SGHRS, YFSETQ. CDR3 amino acids: CASSFPGGGYNEQFF. Here the CDR3 DNA reads TGCGCCAGCAGCTTTCCGGGGGGCGGCTACAATGAGCAGTTCTTC.

The genes are TRBV7-2 and TRBJ2-5; 9 bases align to TRBD2. With 4 bases clipped from V and 5 bases from J, the junction kept 2 bases outside the gene matches. The CDR3 covers 13 residues. Germline V gene lookup returns CDR1 SGHTA and CDR2 FQGNSA. The DNA of the CDR3 is TGTGCCAGCAGCTGGACTAGCGATGAGACCCAGTACTTC. Encoded protein: CASSWTSDETQYF.

This clone was recorded once. The chain joins TRBV7-2 to TRBJ1-1, with TRBD1 matching 9 bases. Germline-derived CDR1 and CDR2 are SGHTA and FQGNSA. This CDR3 has 13 amino acids. After removal of 1 base from V and 10 bases from J, the junction contained 4 bases not matched to a gene. Here the CDR3 DNA reads TGTGCCAGCAGCTTAGGGGGGGACAGGGTAGCTTTCTTT. This sequence encodes CASSLGGDRVAFF.

V usage is TRBV20-1 and J usage is TRBJ2-7, with D possibly TRBD2 on 5 matching bases. V was cut by 3 bases and J by 1 base, with 13 bases left in between. CDR3 size: 14 residues. Germline V gene data show CDR1 as DFQATT and CDR2 as SNEGSKA (reference sequence). The CDR3 coding sequence is TGCAGTGCTAGTCCCAGCGGCCATTCCTACGAGCAGTACTTC. Translated: CSASPSGHSYEQYF.

V usage is TRBV6-2 or TRBV6-3 and J usage is TRBJ1-2; 8 nucleotides align to TRBD1. V lost 2 bases, J lost 4 bases, and 6 bases stayed unmatched. The CDR3 runs to 15 residues. Germline CDR1 and CDR2: MNHEY and SVGEGT. CDR3: CASSYPGQGGYGYTF. Here the CDR3 DNA reads TGTGCCAGCAGTTACCCAGGACAGGGAGGCTATGGCTACACCTTC.

V gene TRBV7-2 combines with J gene TRBJ2-5; D is undetermined. The CDR3 contains 14 residues. Germline V gives CDR1 SGHTA, CDR2 FQGNSA. V was clipped by 5 bases and J by 3 bases, with 13 bases between them. DNA of the CDR3: TGTGCCAGCAGCCCGCTTGGGCCGAAAGAGACCCAGTACTTC. It specifies CASSPLGPKETQYF. Supplemented by reference TRBV7-2 and TRBJ2-5, the full variable domain reads GAGVSQSPSNKVTEKGKDVELRCDPISGHTALYWYRQSLGQGLEFLIYFQGNSAPDKSGLPSDRFSAERTGGSVSTLTIQRTQQEDSAVYLCASSPLGPKETQYFGPGTRLLVL.

This rearrangement joins TRBV7-2 to TRBJ2-1, with TRBD1 identical over 7 bases. This CDR3 is built from 14 residues. Losses at the gene ends were 5 bases for V and 5 bases for J; bases not matched to a gene: 6. Germline loops: CDR1 SGHTA, CDR2 FQGNSA. The CDR3 coding sequence is TGTGCCAGCAGCAACAGGGGTTTCAACAATGAGCAGTTCTTC. Translation: CASSNRGFNNEQFF.